The source of this T cell receptor beta chain is a study of T-cell reconstitution after alpha-beta-depleted transplantation in children. The CDR3 has 16 residues. Trimming removed 0 bases from V and 2 bases from J, with 12 bases in between. Germline CDR1 and CDR2: WNHNN and SYGVQD (reference sequence). Unique molecular identifiers were used in preparing the TCRbeta library. TCRdb recomputed calls from the PCR reads with MiXCR, one row per CDR3 protein. This sample carries about 420,000 distinct CDR3 sequences, around 15% of them seen once, and the ten largest clones take 29%. The chain links TRBV10-1 to TRBJ2-3; no definite D call. This clonotype was sampled from a boy under two years old who had a stem cell transplant for Wiskott-Aldrich syndrome, so the T cells may come from the graft donor. The material was PBMCs, mostly from graft donor cells, obtained 360 days after TCRalphabeta/CD19-depleted stem cell transplant. This chain's CDR3 is CASSESAAILTDTQYF. The CDR3 nucleotides read TGCGCCAGCAGTGAGTCCGCAGCAATACTCACAGATACGCAGTATTTT.